This T cell receptor beta chain was sequenced during a study of shared clonotypes between healthy human individuals. Study-level information: CD4 naive cells filled three plates per donor, CD4 memory three, CD8 naive two and CD8 memory one.

Sorted subsets were amplified in replicate PCRs using 200 ng DNA, about 30,000 T cell genomes. Here immunoSEQ multiplex PCR was the method, and the copy in TCRdb shows in-frame clones only, minus some. Altogether millions of clones are present, 85% to 95% being singletons, with the ten largest covering 0.13%. The germline gives CDR1 GTSNPN, CDR2 SVGIG (reference sequence). This CDR3 is built from 13 residues. Trimming left V 4 bases short and J 2 bases short, with 6 bases between. From CD4+ cells came CD45RA+ naive and CD45RA-negative memory subsets. Regarding the study as a whole: Shared clonotypes: 4.5% to 5% naive CD4, roughly 4% naive CD8, 2.3% memory CD4, under 0.45% memory CD8.

Worth noting for this clone: No antigen is known for it.

The sequence was collected from a man in his late teens or twenties in good health. Sample: naive CD4+ T cells sorted from blood. Indicated subset: CD45RA+ positively selected. The chain uses TRBV30 and TRBJ2-6; D remains unclear. As DNA, the CDR3 is TGTGCCTGGATTTCGGCTGGGGCCAACGTCCTGACTTTC. It specifies CAWISAGANVLTF.